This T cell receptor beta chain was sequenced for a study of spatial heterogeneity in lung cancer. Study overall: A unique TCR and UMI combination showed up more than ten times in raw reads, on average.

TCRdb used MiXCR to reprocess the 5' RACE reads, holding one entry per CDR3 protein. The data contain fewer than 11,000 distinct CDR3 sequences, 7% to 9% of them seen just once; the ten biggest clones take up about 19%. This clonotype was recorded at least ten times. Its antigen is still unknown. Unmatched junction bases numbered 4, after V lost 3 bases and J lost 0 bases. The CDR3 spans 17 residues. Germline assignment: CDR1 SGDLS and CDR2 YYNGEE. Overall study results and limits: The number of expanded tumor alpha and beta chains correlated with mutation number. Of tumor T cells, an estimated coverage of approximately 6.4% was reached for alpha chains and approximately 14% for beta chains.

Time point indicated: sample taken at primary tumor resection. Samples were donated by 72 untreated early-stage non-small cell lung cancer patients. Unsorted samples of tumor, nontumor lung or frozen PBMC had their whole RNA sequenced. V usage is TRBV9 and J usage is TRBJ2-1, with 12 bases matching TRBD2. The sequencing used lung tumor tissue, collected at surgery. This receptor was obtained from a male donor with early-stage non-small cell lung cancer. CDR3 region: CASSGSTSGSSYNEQFF. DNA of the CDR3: TGTGCCAGCAGCGGTTCGACTAGCGGGAGCTCCTACAATGAGCAGTTCTTC. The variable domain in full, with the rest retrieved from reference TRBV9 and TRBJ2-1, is DSGVTQTPKHLITATGQRVTLRCSPRSGDLSVYWYQQSLDQGLQFLIQYYNGEERAKGNILERFSAQQFPDLHSELNLSSLELGDSALYFCASSGSTSGSSYNEQFFGPGTRLTVL.